This TCR beta chain stems from a study of identical twins. The study's findings and limits: The degree of excess twin sharing was weaker in beta out-of-frame sequences.

Trimming cost V 2 bases and J 5 bases; bases outside gene matches: 12. The CDR3 runs to 17 residues. The germline CDR1 and CDR2 sequences are LGHDT and YNNKEL (reference sequence). TCRdb analysed the 5' RACE reads with MiXCR anew, one entry per CDR3 protein. The sample lists some 1,600,000 distinct CDR3 sequences, 32% seen once, with about 0.3% in the top ten. In the case of this clonotype: Antigen unknown.

This receptor was identified in a newborn girl in good health. The sequencing sample was made of cord blood. The chain links TRBV3-1 to TRBJ2-7, with 10 bases lining up with TRBD2. CDR3 sequence (DNA): TGTGCCAGCAGCCAAACAAGGGGCACTAGCGGGGTCCACGAGCAGTACTTC. Protein sequence: CASSQTRGTSGVHEQYF.